The rows below give T cell receptor beta chains drawn from one sample of a study of cytomegalovirus exposure and HLA in healthy donors. Repertoires were generated with immunoSEQ multiplex PCR, while TCRdb's copy carries only in-frame clones and drops some. The profile shows 150,000 to 200,000 clones, 65% to 90% of them singletons. Sample: PBMCs. The receptor source for this set is a man in his fifties in good health and CMV-seropositive. Both conserved end residues are part of each CDR3. The D gene is left open where the match is weak. Clone size appears in some rows only: once, few, many, or a class for an expanded clone.

>NA|TRBD1|TRBV5-4|TRBJ2-2
TGTGCCAGCAGCTTGGCACCGGGACAGCTTAACACCGGGGAGCTGTTTTTT
CASSLAPGQLNTGELFF
>few|NA|TRBV29-1|TRBJ1-1
TGCAGCGTCCCGTTGGCCAGGCCCGATGAAGCTTTCTTT
CSVPLARPDEAFF
>few|NA|TRBV29-1|TRBJ2-1
TGCAGCGTTGAACATAGCGGACTGTACAATGAGCAGTTCTTC
CSVEHSGLYNEQFF
>NA|TRBD2|TRBV6-4|TRBJ2-7
TGTGCCAGCAGTGACTCTAGAAAGCGGGGGGCCGACGCCTCCTACGAGCAGTACTTC
CASSDSRKRGADASYEQYF
>NA|TRBD2|TRBV20-1|TRBJ2-1
TGCGGCCTGGGAGGGGCGAATGAGCAGTTCTTC
CGLGGANEQFF
>NA|NA|TRBV7-6|TRBJ1-1
TGTGCCAGCAGCTTAGAGTCTGGACAGCTGAACACTGAAGCTTTCTTT
CASSLESGQLNTEAFF
>NA|TRBD1|TRBV2|TRBJ1-4
TGTGCCAGCAGTGAACTACGGACAGGCAATGAAAAACTGTTTTTT
CASSELRTGNEKLFF
>NA|TRBD2|TRBV5-1|TRBJ2-3
TGCGCCAGCAGCTTGGTGGGACTAGCGGGGGATTTAGATACGCAGTATTTT
CASSLVGLAGDLDTQYF
>NA|TRBD2|TRBV5-1|TRBJ2-5
TGCGCCAGCAGCTTAGGGGAGAGCGGGGGGACCCAGTACTTC
CASSLGESGGTQYF
>NA|TRBD1|TRBV2|TRBJ1-1
TGTGCCAGCAGCTTACAGGGGGGGAACACTGAAGCTTTCTTT
CASSLQGGNTEAFF
>once|TRBD1|TRBV7-6|TRBJ1-3
TGTGCCAGCAGCTTAGACAGGGGCCCACTCTCTGGAAACACCATATATTTT
CASSLDRGPLSGNTIYF
>NA|TRBD1|TRBV4-1|TRBJ1-5
TGCGCCAGCAGCCCGACAGGGAGTATAGGTCAGCCCCAGCATTTT
CASSPTGSIGQPQHF
>NA|TRBD2|TRBV2|TRBJ2-1
TGTGCCAGCAGCAGACTAGCGGGGGGGGCCTACAATGAGCAGTTCTTC
CASSRLAGGAYNEQFF
>once|TRBD2|TRBV4-2|TRBJ2-2
TGTGCCAGCAGCCGCGGGGGTGGCACCGGGGAGCTGTTTTTT
CASSRGGGTGELFF
>NA|TRBD2|TRBV10-3|TRBJ2-2
TGTGCCATCAGCAGTAGCGGGGGGAACACCGGGGAGCTGTTTTTT
CAISSSGGNTGELFF
>NA|NA|TRBV19|TRBJ2-1
TGTGCCAGTAGTATTCTTGGCGGGTTGAGCTCCTACAATGAGCAGTTCTTC
CASSILGGLSSYNEQFF
>NA|NA|TRBV6-5|TRBJ1-2
TGTGCCAGCAGTTACTCGGGGGCGGGCGGGGGCTACACCTTC
CASSYSGAGGGYTF
>NA|NA|TRBV27|TRBJ2-7
TGTGCCAGCAGTTTTCGGGAAAGGGACGAGCAGTACTTC
CASSFRERDEQYF
>NA|TRBD1|TRBV6-4|TRBJ1-4
TGTGCCATCACAGGGACAGGTCGTGAAAAACTGTTTTTT
CAITGTGREKLFF
>NA|NA|TRBV14|TRBJ1-2
TGTGCCAGTTCCCTAGGGAAGCGGGTTCAGATTGATGGCTACACCTTC
CASSLGKRVQIDGYTF
>once|NA|TRBV11-2|TRBJ1-1
TGTGCCAGCAGCTTGAACAGAAACACTGAAGCTTTCTTT
CASSLNRNTEAFF
>NA|TRBD1|TRBV30|TRBJ1-5
TGTGCCTGGGAACAGGGGGCTGGTCAGCCCCAGCATTTT
CAWEQGAGQPQHF
>NA|NA|TRBV6-5|TRBJ1-2
TGTGCCAGCAGAACCCGGGCACGGGCGGGAGGCTACACCTTC
CASRTRARAGGYTF